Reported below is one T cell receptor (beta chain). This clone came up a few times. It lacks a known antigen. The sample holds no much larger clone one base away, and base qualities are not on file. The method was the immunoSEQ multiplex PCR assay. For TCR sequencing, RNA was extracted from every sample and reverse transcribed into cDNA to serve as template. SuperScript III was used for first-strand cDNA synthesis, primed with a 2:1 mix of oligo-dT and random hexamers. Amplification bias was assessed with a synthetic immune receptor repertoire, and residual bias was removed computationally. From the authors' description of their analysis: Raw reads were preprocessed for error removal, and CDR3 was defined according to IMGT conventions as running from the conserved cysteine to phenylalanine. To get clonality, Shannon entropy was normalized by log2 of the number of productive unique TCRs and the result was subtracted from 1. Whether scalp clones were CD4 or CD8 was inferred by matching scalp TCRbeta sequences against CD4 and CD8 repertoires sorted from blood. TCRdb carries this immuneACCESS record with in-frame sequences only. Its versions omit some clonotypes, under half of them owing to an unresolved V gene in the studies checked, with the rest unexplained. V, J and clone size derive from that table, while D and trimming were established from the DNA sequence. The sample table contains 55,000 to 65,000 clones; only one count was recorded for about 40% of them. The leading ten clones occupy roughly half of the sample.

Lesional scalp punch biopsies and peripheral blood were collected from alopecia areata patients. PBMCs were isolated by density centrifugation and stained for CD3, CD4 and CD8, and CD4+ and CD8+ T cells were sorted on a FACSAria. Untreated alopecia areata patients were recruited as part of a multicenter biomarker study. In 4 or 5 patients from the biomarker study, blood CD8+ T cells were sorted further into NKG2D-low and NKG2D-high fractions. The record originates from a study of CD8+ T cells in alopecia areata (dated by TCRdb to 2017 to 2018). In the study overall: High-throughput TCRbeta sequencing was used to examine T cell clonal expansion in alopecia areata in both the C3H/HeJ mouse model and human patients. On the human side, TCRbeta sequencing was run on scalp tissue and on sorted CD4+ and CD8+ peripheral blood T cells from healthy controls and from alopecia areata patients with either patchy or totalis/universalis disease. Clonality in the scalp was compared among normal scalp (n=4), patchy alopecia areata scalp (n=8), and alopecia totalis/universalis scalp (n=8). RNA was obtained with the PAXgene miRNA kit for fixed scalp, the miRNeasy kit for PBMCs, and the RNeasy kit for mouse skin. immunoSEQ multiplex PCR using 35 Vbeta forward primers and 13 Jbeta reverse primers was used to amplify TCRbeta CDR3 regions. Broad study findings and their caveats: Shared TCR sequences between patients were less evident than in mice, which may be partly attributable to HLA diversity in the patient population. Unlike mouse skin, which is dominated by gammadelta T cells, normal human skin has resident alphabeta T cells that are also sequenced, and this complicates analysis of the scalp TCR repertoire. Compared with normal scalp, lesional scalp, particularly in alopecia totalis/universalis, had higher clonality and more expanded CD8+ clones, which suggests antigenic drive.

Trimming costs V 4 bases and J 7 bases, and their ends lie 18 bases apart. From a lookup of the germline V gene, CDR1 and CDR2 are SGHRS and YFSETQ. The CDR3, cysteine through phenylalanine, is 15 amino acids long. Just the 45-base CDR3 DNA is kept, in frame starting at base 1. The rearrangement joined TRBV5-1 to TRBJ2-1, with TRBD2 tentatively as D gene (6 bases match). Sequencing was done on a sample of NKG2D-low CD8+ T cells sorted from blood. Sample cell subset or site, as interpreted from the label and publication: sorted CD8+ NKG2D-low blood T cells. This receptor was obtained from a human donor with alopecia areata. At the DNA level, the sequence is TGCGCCAGCAGCCAAACGGGCGGGGCCCGGAATGAGCAGTTCTTC. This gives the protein CASSQTGGARNEQFF. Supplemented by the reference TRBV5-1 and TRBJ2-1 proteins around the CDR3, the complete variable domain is KAGVTQTPRYLIKTRGQQVTLSCSPISGHRSVSWYQQTPGQGLQFLFEYFSETQRNKGNFPGRFSGRQFSNSRSEMNVSTLELGDSALYLCASSQTGGARNEQFFGPGTRLTVL.